Shown below are 3 T cell receptor beta chains from a single sample sequenced in a study of T cells in women clearing cervical HPV infection. Clones were sequenced by immunoSEQ multiplex PCR, and TCRdb holds only the in-frame ones, with some missing. The table lists about 44,000 clones. The specimen sequenced was blood buffy coat. The source of these receptors is a woman aged 18 to 75 with a cervical HPV16 infection that either progressed to CIN3+ or cleared (not recorded which).

For this clone: From the germline J gene comes the end of the CDR3, since the read stops 3 residues before it. The J gene is TRBJ2-3, the V gene TRBV10-3; possibly TRBD2 for D (6 bases). This CDR3 spans 16 amino acids. Trimming removed 0 bases from V and 1 base from J, with 11 bases in between. Germline values: CDR1 ENHRY, CDR2 SYGVKD. Here the CDR3 reads CAISESIPSGTDTQYF. The DNA read from the CDR3 is TGTGCCATCAGTGAGTCGATACCTAGCGGCACAGATACG.

Notes on this clone: The CDR3 end falls 3 residues outside the read, so it is completed with the germline J gene. This chain links TRBV5-1 with TRBJ1-2; 10 bases map to TRBD1. Per germline, CDR1 SGHRS and CDR2 YFSETQ. There are 15 residues in the CDR3. The V and J ends lost 0 bases and 2 bases, in that order; junction bases with no gene match: 1. The CDR3 protein is CASSLGDRGNYGYTF. CDR3 bases read: TGCGCCAGCAGCTTGGGGGACAGGGGAAACTATGGC. The full variable domain, its missing parts supplied by reference TRBV5-1 and TRBJ1-2, is KAGVTQTPRYLIKTRGQQVTLSCSPISGHRSVSWYQQTPGQGLQFLFEYFSETQRNKGNFPGRFSGRQFSNSRSEMNVSTLELGDSALYLCASSLGDRGNYGYTFGSGTRLTVV.

Details on this clone: The read terminates 3 residues ahead of where the CDR3 ends, so the germline J gene completes it. The genes are TRBV10-1 and TRBJ2-2; 8 bases map to TRBD1. Germline CDR1 and CDR2: WNHNN and SYGVQD (reference sequence). The ends lost 8 bases at V and 6 bases at J; junction bases unmatched: 14. This CDR3 contains 16 residues. Partial CDR3 DNA: TGCGCCAGCGCGTTCCCGGACAGACAGGGGTCCGGGGAG. It is translated as CASAFPDRQGSGE. The full CDR3 sequence reads CASAFPDRQGSGELFF.